A selection of T cell receptor beta chains follows, all from one sample in a study of regulatory T cells in long-lasting Graves disease. MiXCR, applied by TCRdb to the multiplex PCR reads, yields one record per CDR3 protein. The repertoire holds 680,000 or so distinct CDR3 sequences, roughly 16% seen once, with about 18% in the top ten. The same sample was also used in a study of T cells in Graves' hyperthyroidism and ophthalmopathy.

Sequences were derived from peripheral blood mononuclear cells (PBMCs), sampled at new diagnosis, from a patient treated with antithyroid drugs. These TCRs come from a woman aged 25 to 39 with Graves disease. The conserved cysteine and the conserved F or W are not part of the CDR3 here. Fields, in order: D gene, J gene, V gene, CDR3 protein. The D gene is left open where the match is weak.

D gene: TRBD2
J gene: TRBJ2-5
V gene: TRBV27
CDR3 protein: ASRVPGTKETQY

D gene: .
J gene: TRBJ2-3
V gene: TRBV30
CDR3 protein: AWSIGTDTQY

D gene: TRBD2
J gene: TRBJ2-7
V gene: TRBV20-1
CDR3 protein: SASGAGDITSYEQY

D gene: TRBD1
J gene: TRBJ1-1
V gene: TRBV27
CDR3 protein: ASRDDRGHMNTEAF

D gene: .
J gene: TRBJ2-2
V gene: TRBV4-1
CDR3 protein: ASRPGQTASAGELF

D gene: .
J gene: TRBJ2-5
V gene: TRBV10-3
CDR3 protein: ASSEVWGVQETQY

D gene: .
J gene: TRBJ1-1
V gene: TRBV19
CDR3 protein: ASNKGLTYRNTEAF

D gene: .
J gene: TRBJ1-2
V gene: TRBV6-5
CDR3 protein: ASSYSISGQGTLPGYT

D gene: .
J gene: TRBJ2-5
V gene: TRBV6-2/TRBV6-3
CDR3 protein: ASSYVRETQY

D gene: .
J gene: TRBJ2-2
V gene: TRBV6-2/TRBV6-3
CDR3 protein: ASSYGQLNTEELF

D gene: TRBD2
J gene: TRBJ2-1
V gene: TRBV3-1
CDR3 protein: ASSQGGGRDEQF

D gene: .
J gene: TRBJ2-1
V gene: TRBV7-3
CDR3 protein: ASSSQVGESSSYNEQF

D gene: .
J gene: TRBJ1-2
V gene: TRBV15
CDR3 protein: ATSTLGKGFGDYGYT

D gene: .
J gene: TRBJ2-3
V gene: TRBV7-3
CDR3 protein: ASSLEARRTDTQY

D gene: .
J gene: TRBJ1-1
V gene: TRBV20-1
CDR3 protein: SASRGIPEAF

D gene: .
J gene: TRBJ2-3
V gene: TRBV10-3
CDR3 protein: AISESADTQY

D gene: TRBD2
J gene: TRBJ2-1
V gene: TRBV2
CDR3 protein: ASSRLAGPYNEQF